The rows below give T cell receptor beta chains drawn from one sample of a study of PD-L1 blockade in urothelial cancer. Produced via immunoSEQ multiplex PCR; TCRdb's table is partial and in-frame only. The repertoire holds about 21,000 clones, around 90% seen once, with about 16% in the top ten. The sample here was PBMCs, taken around atezolizumab (anti-PD-L1) treatment. Receptors were obtained from a woman in her sixties or seventies with urothelial cancer. Each CDR3 is given without its conserved first and last residue. D genes are given only for firm matches.

v_call: TRBV19
d_call: .
cdr3_aa: ASREGVWQPQH

v_call: TRBV27
d_call: .
cdr3_aa: ASSFRDTNTEAF

v_call: TRBV4-1
d_call: .
cdr3_aa: ASSQERGITYEQY

v_call: TRBV20-1
d_call: .
cdr3_aa: SAPGTSA

v_call: TRBV4-2
d_call: TRBD2
cdr3_aa: ASSQDGTSGDTQY

v_call: TRBV19
d_call: TRBD1
cdr3_aa: ASSPWGQLAGEQF

v_call: TRBV27
d_call: .
cdr3_aa: ASSSFTPPEQY

v_call: TRBV5-6
d_call: TRBD1
cdr3_aa: ASSYSADRVSGANVLT

v_call: TRBV4-1
d_call: TRBD2
cdr3_aa: ASTPHSLSAGREDSLTQY

v_call: TRBV4-1
d_call: .
cdr3_aa: ASSRAGSDTQY

v_call: TRBV2
d_call: TRBD2
cdr3_aa: ASSENGLVEQF

v_call: TRBV4-3
d_call: TRBD1
cdr3_aa: ASSQDAGGAGQGLRFGYT

v_call: TRBV18
d_call: .
cdr3_aa: ASSTALNGQRGNTIY

v_call: TRBV27
d_call: TRBD2
cdr3_aa: ASRGILAGGTDTQY

v_call: TRBV19
d_call: TRBD2
cdr3_aa: ASRGLAGIYVLT

v_call: TRBV19
d_call: .
cdr3_aa: ASKVNRGVNQPQH

v_call: TRBV2
d_call: TRBD2
cdr3_aa: ASSETLARHDTGELF

v_call: TRBV7-3
d_call: TRBD1
cdr3_aa: ASSNGQGSYEQY

v_call: TRBV7-2
d_call: TRBD1
cdr3_aa: ASSSGQGSYNEQF

v_call: TRBV2
d_call: .
cdr3_aa: ASSERYEQY

v_call: TRBV7-9
d_call: TRBD1
cdr3_aa: ASSPLGQGGPYEQY

v_call: TRBV9
d_call: TRBD1
cdr3_aa: ASGKGGQGYNEQF